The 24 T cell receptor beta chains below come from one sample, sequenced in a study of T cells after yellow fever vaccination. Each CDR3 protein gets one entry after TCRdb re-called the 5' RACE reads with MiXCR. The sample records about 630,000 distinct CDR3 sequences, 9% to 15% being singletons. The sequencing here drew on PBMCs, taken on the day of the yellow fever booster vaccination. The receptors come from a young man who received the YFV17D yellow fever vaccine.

CDR3 sequence (DNA): TGTGCCAGCAGTTATCTGATGGGGCCCACAGATACGCAGTATTTT. This sequence encodes CASSYLMGPTDTQYF. The chain is built from TRBV6-5 and TRBJ2-3, with a weak D call TRBD1 (5 bases). Trimming left V 3 bases short and J 2 bases short, with 12 bases between. The V gene's germline CDR1 is MNHEY and CDR2 SVGAGI. This CDR3 region has 15 residues.

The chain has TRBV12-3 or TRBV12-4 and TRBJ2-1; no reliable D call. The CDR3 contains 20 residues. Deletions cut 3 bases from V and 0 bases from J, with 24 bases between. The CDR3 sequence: CASSLEKGPKTPSSYNEQFF. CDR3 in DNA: TGTGCCAGCAGTTTGGAAAAGGGCCCAAAAACACCCAGCTCCTACAATGAGCAGTTCTTC.

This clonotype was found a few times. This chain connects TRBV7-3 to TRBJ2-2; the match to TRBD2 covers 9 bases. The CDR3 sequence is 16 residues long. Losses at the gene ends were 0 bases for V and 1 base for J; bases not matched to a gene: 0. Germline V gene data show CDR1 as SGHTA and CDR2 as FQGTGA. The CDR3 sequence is CASSLTTSGNTGELFF. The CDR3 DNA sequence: TGTGCCAGCAGCTTAACGACTAGCGGGAACACCGGGGAGCTGTTTTTT.

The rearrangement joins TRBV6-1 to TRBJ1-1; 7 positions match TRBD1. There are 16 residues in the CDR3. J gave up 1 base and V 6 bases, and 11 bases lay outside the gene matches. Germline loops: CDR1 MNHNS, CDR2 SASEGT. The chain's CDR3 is CASRTSRRGRNTEAFF. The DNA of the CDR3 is TGTGCCAGCAGAACGTCTCGCAGGGGGAGGAACACTGAAGCTTTCTTT.

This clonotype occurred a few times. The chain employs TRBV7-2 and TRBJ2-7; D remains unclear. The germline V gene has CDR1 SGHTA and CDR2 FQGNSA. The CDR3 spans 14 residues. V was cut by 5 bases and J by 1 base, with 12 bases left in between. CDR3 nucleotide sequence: TGTGCCAGCAGCCTCTCGAGTCGGTCCTACGAGCAGTACTTC. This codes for CASSLSSRSYEQYF.

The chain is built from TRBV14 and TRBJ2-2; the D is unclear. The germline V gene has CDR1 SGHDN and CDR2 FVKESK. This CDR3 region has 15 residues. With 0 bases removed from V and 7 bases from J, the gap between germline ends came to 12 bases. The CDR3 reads CASSQEGILVGELFF. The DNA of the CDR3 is TGTGCCAGCAGCCAAGAGGGAATATTAGTCGGGGAGCTGTTTTTT.

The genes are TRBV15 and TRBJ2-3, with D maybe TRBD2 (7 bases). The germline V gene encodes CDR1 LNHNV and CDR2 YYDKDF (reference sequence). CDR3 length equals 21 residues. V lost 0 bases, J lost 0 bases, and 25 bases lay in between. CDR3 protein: CATSRDRTRGVGGGSTDTQYF. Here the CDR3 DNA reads TGTGCCACCAGCAGAGACCGTACCCGTGGGGTAGGGGGGGGTAGCACAGATACGCAGTATTTT.

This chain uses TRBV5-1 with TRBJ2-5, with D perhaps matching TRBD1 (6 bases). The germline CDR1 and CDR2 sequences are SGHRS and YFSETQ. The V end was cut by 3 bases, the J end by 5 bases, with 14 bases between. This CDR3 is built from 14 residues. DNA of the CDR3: TGCGCCAGCAGCTCGACAGGAGTCAAGGAGACCCAGTACTTC. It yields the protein CASSSTGVKETQYF.

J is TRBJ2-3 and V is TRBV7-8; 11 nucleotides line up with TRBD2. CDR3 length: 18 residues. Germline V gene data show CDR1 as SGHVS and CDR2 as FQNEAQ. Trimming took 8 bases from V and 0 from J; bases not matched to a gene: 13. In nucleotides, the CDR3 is TGTGCCAGCGGACTTCAACCGGGACTAGCGGAGAGCACAGATACGCAGTATTTT. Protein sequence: CASGLQPGLAESTDTQYF.

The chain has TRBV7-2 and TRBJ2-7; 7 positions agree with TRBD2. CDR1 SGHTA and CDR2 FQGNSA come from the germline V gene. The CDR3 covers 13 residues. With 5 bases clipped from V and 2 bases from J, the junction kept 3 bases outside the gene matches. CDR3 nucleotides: TGTGCCAGCAGCGGGAGGGCGGCCTACGAGCAGTACTTC. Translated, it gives CASSGRAAYEQYF.

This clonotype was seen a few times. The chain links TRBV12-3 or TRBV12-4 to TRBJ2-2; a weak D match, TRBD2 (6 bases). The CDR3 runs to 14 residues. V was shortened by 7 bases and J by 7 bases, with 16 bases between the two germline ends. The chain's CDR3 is CASKRGTQGGELFF. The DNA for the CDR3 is TGTGCCAGCAAACGAGGGACTCAGGGCGGGGAGCTGTTTTTT.

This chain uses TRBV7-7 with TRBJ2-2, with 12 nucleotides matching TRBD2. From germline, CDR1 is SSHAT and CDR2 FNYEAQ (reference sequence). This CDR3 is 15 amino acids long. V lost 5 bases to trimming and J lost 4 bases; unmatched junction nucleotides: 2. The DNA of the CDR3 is TGTGCCAGCAGCACGGGACTAGCGGGCACCGGGGAGCTGTTTTTT. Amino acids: CASSTGLAGTGELFF.

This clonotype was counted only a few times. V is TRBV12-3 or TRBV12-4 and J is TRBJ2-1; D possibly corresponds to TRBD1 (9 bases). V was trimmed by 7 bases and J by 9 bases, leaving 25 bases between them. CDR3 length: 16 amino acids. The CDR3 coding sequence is TGTGCCAGCACTGGACAGGGGACTAGGCGAGGGGGTGAGCAGTTCTTC. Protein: CASTGQGTRRGGEQFF.

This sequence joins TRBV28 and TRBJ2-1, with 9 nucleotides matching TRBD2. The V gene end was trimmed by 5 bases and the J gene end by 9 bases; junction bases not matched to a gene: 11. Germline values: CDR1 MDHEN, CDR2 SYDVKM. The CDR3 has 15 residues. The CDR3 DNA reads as TGTGCCAGCAGTGGCGGGAGGGCCCCCATTGGTGAGCAGTTCTTC. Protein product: CASSGGRAPIGEQFF.

The CDR3 DNA sequence: TGTGCCAGCAGCATATGGGGACAGGGCTACAATGAGCAGTTCTTC. This codes for CASSIWGQGYNEQFF. This chain uses TRBV7-8 with TRBJ2-1, with TRBD1 matching over 9 bases. Trimming cost V 5 bases and J 3 bases; bases outside gene matches: 5. The CDR3 covers 15 residues. The V gene's germline CDR1 is SGHVS and CDR2 FQNEAQ.

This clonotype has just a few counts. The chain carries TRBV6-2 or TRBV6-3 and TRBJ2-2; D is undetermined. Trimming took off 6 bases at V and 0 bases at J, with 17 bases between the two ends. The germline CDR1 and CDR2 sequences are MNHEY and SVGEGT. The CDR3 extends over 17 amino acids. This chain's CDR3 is CASSPLRRTANTGELFF. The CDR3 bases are TGTGCCAGCAGCCCACTGCGACGGACCGCGAACACCGGGGAGCTGTTTTTT.

The CDR3 spells CASSLGLDNNEQFF. In DNA, the CDR3 is TGTGCCAGCAGCCTGGGACTCGACAACAATGAGCAGTTCTTC. J is TRBJ2-1 and V is TRBV12-3 or TRBV12-4, with a possible D match to TRBD2 (6 bases). Trimming took off 6 bases at V and 5 bases at J, with 14 bases between the two ends. The CDR3 has 14 residues.

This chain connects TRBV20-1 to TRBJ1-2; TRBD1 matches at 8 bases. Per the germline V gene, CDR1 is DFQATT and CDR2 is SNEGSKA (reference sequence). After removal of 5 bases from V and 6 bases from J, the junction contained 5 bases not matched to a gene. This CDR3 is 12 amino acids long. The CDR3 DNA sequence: TGCAGTGCTTTTCAGGGACAGGATGGCTACACCTTC. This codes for CSAFQGQDGYTF.

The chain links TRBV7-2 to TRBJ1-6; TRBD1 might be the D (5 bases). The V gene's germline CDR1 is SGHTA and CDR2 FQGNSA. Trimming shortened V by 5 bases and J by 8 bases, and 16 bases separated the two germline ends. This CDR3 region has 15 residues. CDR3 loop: CASSTGTGGYSPLHF. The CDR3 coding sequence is TGTGCCAGCAGCACGGGGACGGGAGGTTATTCACCCCTCCACTTT.

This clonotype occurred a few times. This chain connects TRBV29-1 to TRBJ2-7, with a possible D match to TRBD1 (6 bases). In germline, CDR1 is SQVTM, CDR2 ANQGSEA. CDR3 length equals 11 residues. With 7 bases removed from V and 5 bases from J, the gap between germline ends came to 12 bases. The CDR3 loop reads CSEITGNEQYF. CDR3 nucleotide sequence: TGCAGCGAGATCACAGGGAACGAGCAGTACTTC.

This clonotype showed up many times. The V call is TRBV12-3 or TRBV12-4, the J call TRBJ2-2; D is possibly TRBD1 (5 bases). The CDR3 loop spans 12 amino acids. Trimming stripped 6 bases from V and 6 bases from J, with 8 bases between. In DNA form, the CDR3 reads TGTGCCAGCAGCCCGACAGCCGGGGAGCTGTTTTTT. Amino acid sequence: CASSPTAGELFF.

This CDR3 is CASSYFRAREQFF. As DNA, the CDR3 is TGTGCCAGCAGTTACTTTCGGGCACGTGAGCAGTTCTTC. The rearrangement joins TRBV6-5 to TRBJ2-1; unclear D gene. V was trimmed by 1 base and J by 9 bases, leaving 10 bases between them. The CDR3 is 13 residues long. The germline V gene encodes CDR1 MNHEY and CDR2 SVGAGI.

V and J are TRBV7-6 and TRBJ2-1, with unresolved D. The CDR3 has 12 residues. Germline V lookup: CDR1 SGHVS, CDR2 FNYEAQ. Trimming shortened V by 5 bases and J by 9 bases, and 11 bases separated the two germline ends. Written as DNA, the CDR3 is TGTGCCAGCAGCCCCGCCCCCCGTGAGCAGTTCTTC. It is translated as CASSPAPREQFF. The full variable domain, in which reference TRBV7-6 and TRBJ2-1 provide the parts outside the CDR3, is GAGVSQSPRYKVTKRGQDVALRCDPISGHVSLYWYRQALGQGPEFLTYFNYEAQQDKSGLPNDRFSAERPEGSISTLTIQRTEQRDSAMYRCASSPAPREQFFGPGTRLTVL.

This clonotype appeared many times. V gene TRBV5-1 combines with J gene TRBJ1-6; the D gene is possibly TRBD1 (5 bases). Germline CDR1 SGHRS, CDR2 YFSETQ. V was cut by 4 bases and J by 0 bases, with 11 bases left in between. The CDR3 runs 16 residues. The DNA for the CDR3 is TGCGCCAGCAGCCCGGGGGACGGCTCCTATAATTCACCCCTCCACTTT. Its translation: CASSPGDGSYNSPLHF.